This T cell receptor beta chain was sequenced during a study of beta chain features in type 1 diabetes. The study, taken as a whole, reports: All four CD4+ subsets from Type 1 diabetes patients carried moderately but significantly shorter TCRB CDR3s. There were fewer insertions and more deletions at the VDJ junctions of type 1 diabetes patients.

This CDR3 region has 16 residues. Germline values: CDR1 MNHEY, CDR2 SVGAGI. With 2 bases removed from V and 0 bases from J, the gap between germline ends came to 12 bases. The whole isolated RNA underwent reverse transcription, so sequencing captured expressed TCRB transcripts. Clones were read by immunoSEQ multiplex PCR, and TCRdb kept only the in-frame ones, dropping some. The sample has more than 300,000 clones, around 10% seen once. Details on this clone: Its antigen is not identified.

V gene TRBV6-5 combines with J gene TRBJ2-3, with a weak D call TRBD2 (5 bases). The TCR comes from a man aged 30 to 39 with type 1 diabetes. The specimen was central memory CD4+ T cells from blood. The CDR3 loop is CASSYRGHLSTDTQYF. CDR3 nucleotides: TGTGCCAGCAGTTACCGGGGTCACCTCAGCACAGATACGCAGTATTTT.